This TCR beta chain was observed in a study of vaccination effects on CD4 cells after COVID-19. Turning to this clone: What it binds is unknown.

There are 12 residues in the CDR3. Per germline, CDR1 LNHDA and CDR2 SQIVND (reference sequence). Trimming left V 6 bases short and J 7 bases short, with 9 bases between. ViraFEST used viral peptide pools to expand antigen-specific CD4+ T cells before sequencing. After around ten days in culture, the CD4+ T cells were isolated. Having tested negative for nucleocapsid antibodies, the vaccine recipients showed no prior SARS-CoV-2 infection. For each well, a few million PBMC were cultured with 8.5 to 10 IU/ml IL-2 and roughly 9.2 ug/ml peptides. Repertoires were generated with immunoSEQ multiplex PCR, while TCRdb's copy carries only in-frame clones and drops some. The profile shows 25,000 to 35,000 clones, around 72% of them singletons.

The chain employs TRBV19 and TRBJ2-2, with TRBD1 as a possible D gene (5 bases). Material: CD4+ T cells from PBMCs cultured with SARS-CoV-2 spike peptides, obtained before COVID-19 vaccination. This receptor was taken from a human donor who received a COVID-19 vaccine. The CDR3 coding sequence is TGTGCCAGTAGGCTAAGGGGCGGGGAGCTGTTTTTT. Translating gives CASRLRGGELFF.